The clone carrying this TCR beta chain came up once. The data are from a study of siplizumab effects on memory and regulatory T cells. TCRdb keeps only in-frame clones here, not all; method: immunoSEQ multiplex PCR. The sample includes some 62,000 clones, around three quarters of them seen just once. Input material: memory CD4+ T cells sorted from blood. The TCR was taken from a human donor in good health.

The CDR3 region has the DNA TGCGCCAGCAGCCTGACAGGGGTCGGGGCAGATACGCAGTATTTT. This encodes CASSLTGVGADTQYF. The rearrangement uses TRBV10-1 and TRBJ2-3; the match to TRBD1 covers 8 bases. V trimming: 6 bases; J trimming: 4 bases; junction bases outside the gene matches: 9. Looked up from germline, CDR1 is WNHNN and CDR2 is SYGVQD (reference sequence). CDR3 size: 15 residues.